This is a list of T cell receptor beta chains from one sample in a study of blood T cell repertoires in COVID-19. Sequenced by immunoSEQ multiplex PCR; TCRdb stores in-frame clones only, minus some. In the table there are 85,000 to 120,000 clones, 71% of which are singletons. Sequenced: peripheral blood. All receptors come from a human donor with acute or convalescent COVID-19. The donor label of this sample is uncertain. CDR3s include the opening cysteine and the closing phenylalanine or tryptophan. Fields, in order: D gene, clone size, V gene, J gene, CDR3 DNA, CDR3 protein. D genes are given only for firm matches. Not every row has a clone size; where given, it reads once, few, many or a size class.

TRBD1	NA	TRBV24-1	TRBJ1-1	TGTGCCACCAGTGAGAACGGACAGGGTAACACTGAAGCTTTCTTT	CATSENGQGNTEAFF
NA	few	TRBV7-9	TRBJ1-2	TGTGCCAGCAGCCAGGCGGCAGGGGAGGGCGGCTACACCTTC	CASSQAAGEGGYTF
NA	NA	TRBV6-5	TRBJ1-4	TGTGCCAGCAGGAGAGGGCCACGATATGAAAAACTGTTTTTT	CASRRGPRYEKLFF
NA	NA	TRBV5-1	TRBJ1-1	TGCGCCAGCAGCTTGGCCGGGGGGGCACAGAACACTGAAGCTTTCTTT	CASSLAGGAQNTEAFF
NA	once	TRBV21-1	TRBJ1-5	TGTGCCAGCAGCAACGCAGCCCAGGGGGGCAATCAGCCCCAGCATTTT	CASSNAAQGGNQPQHF
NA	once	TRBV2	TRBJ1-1	TGTGCCAGCAGGGCCGGGCGGGCCACTGAAGCTTTCTTT	CASRAGRATEAFF
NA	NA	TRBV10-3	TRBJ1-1	TGTGCCATCAGTGAGTCTGGGGCACCTATTAACACTGAAGCTTTCTTT	CAISESGAPINTEAFF
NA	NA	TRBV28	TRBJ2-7	TGTGCCAGCAGTTTGACGGCAGGGGCGAGTTACGAGCAGTACTTC	CASSLTAGASYEQYF
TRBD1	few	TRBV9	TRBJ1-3	TGTGCCAGCAGCGCGGGGACAGGCGGAAACACCATATATTTT	CASSAGTGGNTIYF
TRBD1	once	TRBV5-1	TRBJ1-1	TGCGCCAGCCGACAGGGGGCATGGAACACTGAAGCTTTCTTT	CASRQGAWNTEAFF
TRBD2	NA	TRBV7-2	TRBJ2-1	TGTGCCAGCAGCTTAGGAGGAACTAGCGGCGCCCGCTCCTACAATGAGCAGTTCTTC	CASSLGGTSGARSYNEQFF
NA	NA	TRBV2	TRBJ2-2	TGTGCCAGCAGTGAAATAGGGGCAGCGAACACCGGGGAGCTGTTTTTT	CASSEIGAANTGELFF
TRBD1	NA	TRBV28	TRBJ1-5	TGTGCCAGCAGCCCAGGGGGTAGCAATCAGCCCCAGCATTTT	CASSPGGSNQPQHF
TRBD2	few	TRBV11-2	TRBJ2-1	TGTGCCAGCAGCCTAGGCGGGGGGGGCAGCAGCTCCTACAATGAGCAGTTCTTC	CASSLGGGGSSSYNEQFF
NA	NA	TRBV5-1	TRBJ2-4	TGCGCCAGCAGCGCCGGGGGGCGTGGGATTCAGTACTTC	CASSAGGRGIQYF
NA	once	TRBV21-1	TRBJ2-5	TGTGCCAGCAGCAACCGAATAAAACCGGGACAGGTTAGCCTGCAAGAGACCCAGTACTTC	CASSNRIKPGQVSLQETQYF
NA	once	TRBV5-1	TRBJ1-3	TGCGCCAGCAGCTCTTGGAGTGGGGGGGCTGGAAACACCATATATTTT	CASSSWSGGAGNTIYF
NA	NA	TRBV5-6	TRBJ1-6	TGTGCCAGCAGTACACCCCAGAAGTATAATTCACCCCTCCACTTT	CASSTPQKYNSPLHF
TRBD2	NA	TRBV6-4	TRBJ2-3	TGTGCCAGCAGTGACTCGACTAGCGGGTGGGATACGCAGTATTTT	CASSDSTSGWDTQYF
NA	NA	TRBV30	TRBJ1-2	TGTGCCTGGAGTGGCCGGGAGTTAATTAACTATGGCTACACCTTC	CAWSGRELINYGYTF
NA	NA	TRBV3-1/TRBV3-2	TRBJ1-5	TGTGCCAGCAGCCAAGATCTGACACCTAATCAGCCCCAGCATTTT	CASSQDLTPNQPQHF
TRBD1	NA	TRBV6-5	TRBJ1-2	TGTGCCAGCAGTTACACCAGGACAGGGGTTGGCTACACCTTC	CASSYTRTGVGYTF
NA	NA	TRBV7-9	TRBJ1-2	TGTGCCAGCAGCCGAGATCGGGGCCGGGAGGTCGGCTACACCTTC	CASSRDRGREVGYTF
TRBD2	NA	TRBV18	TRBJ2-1	TGTGCCAGCTCACCACCTCGGACTAGCGACTACAATGAGCAGTTCTTC	CASSPPRTSDYNEQFF
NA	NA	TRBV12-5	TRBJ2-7	TGTGCTAGTGGTTTGTGGGGCTTCTCCTACGAGCAGTACTTC	CASGLWGFSYEQYF
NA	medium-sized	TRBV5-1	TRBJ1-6	TGCGCCAGCAGCTTGGGACTCGGCGGCTCCCGAATGACAGAGGTGCGCTCACCCCTCCACTTT	CASSLGLGGSRMTEVRSPLHF
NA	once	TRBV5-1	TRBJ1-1	TGCGCCAGTAGGTCAGGGAAAACTGAAGCTTTCTTT	CASRSGKTEAFF